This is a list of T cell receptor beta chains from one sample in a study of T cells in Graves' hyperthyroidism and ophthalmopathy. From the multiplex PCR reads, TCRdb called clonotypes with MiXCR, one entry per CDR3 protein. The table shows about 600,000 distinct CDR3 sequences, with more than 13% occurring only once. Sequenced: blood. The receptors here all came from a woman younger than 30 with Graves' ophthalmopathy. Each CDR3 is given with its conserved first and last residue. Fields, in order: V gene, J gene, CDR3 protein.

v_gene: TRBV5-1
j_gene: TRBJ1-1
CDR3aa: CASSLGGVRAFF

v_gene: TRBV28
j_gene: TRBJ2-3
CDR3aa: CASSFPTSGKTEDTQYF

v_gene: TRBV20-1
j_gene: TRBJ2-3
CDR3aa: CSATKDRGGTDTQYF

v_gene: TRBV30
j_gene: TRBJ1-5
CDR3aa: CAWSDRASQPQHF

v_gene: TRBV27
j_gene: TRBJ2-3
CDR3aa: CASSLYLTHTDTQYF

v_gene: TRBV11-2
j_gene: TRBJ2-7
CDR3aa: CASSPGVSGSSYEQYF

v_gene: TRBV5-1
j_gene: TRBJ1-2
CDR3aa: CANTPAEGRSYGYTF

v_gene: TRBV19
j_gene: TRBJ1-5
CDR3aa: CASTSIKGGGNQPQHF

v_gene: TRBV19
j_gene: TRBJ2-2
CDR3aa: CASSIQGADTGELFF

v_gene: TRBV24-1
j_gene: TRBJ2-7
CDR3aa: CATSDSSDPYEQYF

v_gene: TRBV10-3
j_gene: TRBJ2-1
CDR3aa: CAISVGTGGMNEQFF

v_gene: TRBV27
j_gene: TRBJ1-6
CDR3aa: CASKTGGEYSPLHF

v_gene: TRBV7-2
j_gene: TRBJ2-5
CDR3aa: CASSLVGQSLRETQYF

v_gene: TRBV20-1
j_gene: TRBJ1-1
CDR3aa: CSARMGQGWTEAFF

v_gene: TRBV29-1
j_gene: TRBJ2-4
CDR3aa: CSVGTEKSVSVPGIQYF

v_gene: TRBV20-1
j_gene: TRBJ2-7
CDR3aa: CSAREAGNVYEQYF

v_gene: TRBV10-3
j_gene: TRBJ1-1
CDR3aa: CAIRGGEGEGTEAFF

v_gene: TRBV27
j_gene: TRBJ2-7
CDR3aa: CASRARQGAPYEQYF

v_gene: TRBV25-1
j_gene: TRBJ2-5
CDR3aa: CASSAYKERERETQYF

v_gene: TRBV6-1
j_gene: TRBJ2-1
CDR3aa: CASRRNQQGVGRNEQFF

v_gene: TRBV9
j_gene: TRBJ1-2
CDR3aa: CASSVGAGWDYGYTF

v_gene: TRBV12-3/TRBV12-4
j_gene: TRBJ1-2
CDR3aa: CASSSGTSWDGYTF

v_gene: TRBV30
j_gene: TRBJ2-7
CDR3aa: CAWSVGTGREQYF

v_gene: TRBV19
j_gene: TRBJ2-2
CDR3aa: CASSGEGAWVTGELFF

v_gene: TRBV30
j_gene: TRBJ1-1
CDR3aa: CAWRQNTEAFF

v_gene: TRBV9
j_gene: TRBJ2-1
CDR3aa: CASSEETSYNEQFF

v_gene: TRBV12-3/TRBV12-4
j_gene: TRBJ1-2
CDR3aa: CASSFPSPAGDYGYTF

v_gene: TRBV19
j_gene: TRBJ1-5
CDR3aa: CASSTRRGNQPQHF

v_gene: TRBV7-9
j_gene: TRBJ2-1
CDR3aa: CASSPLGTSGSYNEQFF

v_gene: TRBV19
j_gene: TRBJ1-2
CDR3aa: CASSIASLGYTF

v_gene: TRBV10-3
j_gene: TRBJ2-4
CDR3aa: CAITSEILLAKNIQYF

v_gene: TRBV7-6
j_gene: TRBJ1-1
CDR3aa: CASSPGQHNTEAFF

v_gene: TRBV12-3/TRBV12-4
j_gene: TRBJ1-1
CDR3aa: CASSLQGEVEAFF

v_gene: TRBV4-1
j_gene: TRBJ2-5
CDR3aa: CASSQEVGAGVETQYF

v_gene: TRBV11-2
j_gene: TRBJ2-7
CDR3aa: CASSPHRDGSYEQYF

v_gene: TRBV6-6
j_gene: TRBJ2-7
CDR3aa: CASSYTLAGSSYEQYF

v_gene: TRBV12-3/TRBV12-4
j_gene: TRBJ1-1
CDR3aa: CASSLGAVTEAFF

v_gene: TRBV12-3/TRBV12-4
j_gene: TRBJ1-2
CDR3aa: CASSSLGYGYTF

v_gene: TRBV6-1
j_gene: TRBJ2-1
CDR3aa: CASIRVASYNEQFF

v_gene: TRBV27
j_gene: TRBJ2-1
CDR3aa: CASRVAGGLDEQFF

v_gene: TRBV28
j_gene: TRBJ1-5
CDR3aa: CACSPGTGYFGNQPQHF

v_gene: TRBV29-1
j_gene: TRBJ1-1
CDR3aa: CSVRQGADTEAFF

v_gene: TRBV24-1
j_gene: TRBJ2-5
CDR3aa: CATSDGSGQETQYF

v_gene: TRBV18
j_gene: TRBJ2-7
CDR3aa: CASSPDVYEQYF

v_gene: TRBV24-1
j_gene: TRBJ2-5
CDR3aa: CATGRSFGTQYF

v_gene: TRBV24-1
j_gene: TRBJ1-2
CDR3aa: CATQGPTYGYTF

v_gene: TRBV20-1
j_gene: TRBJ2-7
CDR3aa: CSAYSQGRGGYEQYF

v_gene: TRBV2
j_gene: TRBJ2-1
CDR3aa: CASSWGANEQFF

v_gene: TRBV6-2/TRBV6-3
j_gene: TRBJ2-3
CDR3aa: CASSDKREGADTQYF

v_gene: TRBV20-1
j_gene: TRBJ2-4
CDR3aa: CSASTGQGKNIQYF

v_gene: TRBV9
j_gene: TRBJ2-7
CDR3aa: CASSVAAAGEQYF

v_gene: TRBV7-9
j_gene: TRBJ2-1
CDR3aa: CASSLEGLAGGNSYNEQFF

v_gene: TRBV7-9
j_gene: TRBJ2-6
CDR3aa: CASNQGSGANVLTF

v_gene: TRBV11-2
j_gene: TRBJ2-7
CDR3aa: CASSLGYRISRGSTYEQYF

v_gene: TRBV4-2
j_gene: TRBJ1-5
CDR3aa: CASSQAGTGIKPQHF